Presented here are 25 T cell receptor beta chains from one specimen sequenced in a study of blood T cell repertoires in COVID-19. Assay: immunoSEQ multiplex PCR; the TCRdb copy retains only in-frame clones and omits some. The sample shows around 620,000 clones, about 87% of them seen only once. Sequenced sample: peripheral blood. Every receptor here comes from a woman aged 18 to 35 with acute or convalescent COVID-19.

This clone was found once. This chain links TRBV2 with TRBJ2-3; 8 bases match TRBD2. Germline V gives CDR1 SNHLY, CDR2 FYNNEI. V gave up 3 bases and J gave up 2 bases; unmatched junction bases: 10. There are 17 residues in the CDR3. The CDR3, as DNA: TGTGCCAGCAGTGACGATTGGCGGGGGGATTTCACAGATACGCAGTATTTT. Translation: CASSDDWRGDFTDTQYF. The variable domain in full, completed from reference TRBV2 and TRBJ2-3, reads EPEVTQTPSHQVTQMGQEVILRCVPISNHLYFYWYRQILGQKVEFLVSFYNNEISEKSEIFDDQFSVERPDGSNFTLKIRSTKLEDSAMYFCASSDDWRGDFTDTQYFGPGTRLTVL.

The chain recombines TRBV27 with TRBJ2-7; 7 positions match TRBD1. This CDR3 region has 11 residues. CDR1 is MNHEY and CDR2 is SMNVEV in the germline V gene (reference sequence). The junction had 1 base not matched to a gene; V was cut back by 8 bases and J by 3 bases. The CDR3 here is CASGTDYEQYF. The CDR3 nucleotides are TGTGCCAGCGGGACAGACTACGAGCAGTACTTC.

The gene calls are TRBV19 and TRBJ1-4, with D hard to call. Deletions cut 5 bases from V and 7 bases from J, with 5 bases between. This CDR3 has 11 amino acids. Germline V lookup: CDR1 LNHDA, CDR2 SQIVND (reference sequence). This CDR3 is CASSRGEKLFF. CDR3 nucleotide sequence: TGTGCCAGTAGTCGGGGTGAAAAACTGTTTTTT.

This chain connects TRBV15 to TRBJ1-4; 9 bases fit TRBD1. Germline V CDR1 and CDR2: LNHNV, YYDKDF (reference sequence). This CDR3 spans 15 amino acids. V lost 0 bases and J lost 7; bases outside the gene matches: 3. This CDR3 reads CATSREGQGAEKLFF. The CDR3 DNA reads TGTGCCACCAGCAGAGAGGGACAGGGCGCTGAAAAACTGTTTTTT.

V is TRBV5-1 and J is TRBJ1-2; a weak D match, TRBD1 (6 bases). The germline CDR1 and CDR2 sequences are SGHRS and YFSETQ. CDR3 length equals 16 residues. V lost 0 bases, J lost 4 bases, and 16 bases lay in between. The CDR3 coding sequence is TGCGCCAGCAGCTTGGGTCTTGACAGGTTTGGCTATGGCTACACCTTC. Its protein is CASSLGLDRFGYGYTF.

The rearrangement uses TRBV2 and TRBJ2-1; 7 nucleotides agree with TRBD2. With 7 bases clipped from V and 3 bases from J, the junction kept 9 bases outside the gene matches. The CDR3 is 15 residues long. Germline lookup yields CDR1 SNHLY and CDR2 FYNNEI. DNA of the CDR3: TGTGCCAGCACAGAGGGCGGGGGAATCTACAATGAGCAGTTCTTC. Translation: CASTEGGGIYNEQFF.

The V call is TRBV7-9, the J call TRBJ2-5, with TRBD1 matching 10 bases. With 5 bases clipped from V and 2 bases from J, the junction kept 2 bases outside the gene matches. Per the germline V gene, CDR1 is SEHNR and CDR2 is FQNEAQ (reference sequence). The CDR3 loop spans 14 amino acids. The CDR3 DNA reads TGTGCCAGCAGCCCGGGACAGGGGCAAGAGACCCAGTACTTC. It specifies CASSPGQGQETQYF.

J is TRBJ2-7 and V is TRBV7-2; TRBD1 matches at 8 bases. Germline V lookup: CDR1 SGHTA, CDR2 FQGNSA. The CDR3 loop spans 18 amino acids. The V and J ends lost 1 base and 6 bases, in that order; junction bases with no gene match: 17. As DNA, the CDR3 is TGTGCCAGCAGCTTAGGGGACAGGTATTATTTGCCTGGGATCGAGCAGTACTTC. Its translation: CASSLGDRYYLPGIEQYF. The full variable domain, in which reference TRBV7-2 and TRBJ2-7 provide the parts outside the CDR3, is GAGVSQSPSNKVTEKGKDVELRCDPISGHTALYWYRQSLGQGLEFLIYFQGNSAPDKSGLPSDRFSAERTGGSVSTLTIQRTQQEDSAVYLCASSLGDRYYLPGIEQYFGPGTRLTVT.

The genes are TRBV7-3 and TRBJ1-5; the D gene is possibly TRBD1 (5 bases). Trimming left V 5 bases short and J 2 bases short, with 16 bases between. The CDR3 consists of 16 residues. Looked up from germline, CDR1 is SGHTA and CDR2 is FQGTGA. The CDR3 sequence is CASSPRGGEGNQPQHF. In DNA, the CDR3 is TGTGCCAGCAGCCCTCGGGGAGGGGAAGGCAATCAGCCCCAGCATTTT.

This clone appeared a single time. The V call is TRBV5-1, the J call TRBJ2-4; 9 nucleotides agree with TRBD2. V gave up 0 bases and J gave up 0 bases; unmatched junction bases: 13. Germline V gene lookup returns CDR1 SGHRS and CDR2 YFSETQ. The CDR3 loop spans 20 amino acids. This CDR3 reads CASSLGPASWREGAKNIQYF. CDR3 bases: TGCGCCAGCAGCTTGGGCCCCGCGTCGTGGCGGGAGGGAGCCAAAAACATTCAGTACTTC.

V and J are TRBV15 and TRBJ1-1, with D perhaps matching TRBD1 (5 bases). Per the germline V gene, CDR1 is LNHNV and CDR2 is YYDKDF (reference sequence). The CDR3 loop spans 19 amino acids. V shed 0 bases and J shed 5 bases, with 25 bases lying between them. CDR3 protein: CATSRDSTTAGYRWTEAFF. DNA for the CDR3: TGTGCCACCAGCAGAGATAGTACGACGGCAGGGTATAGATGGACTGAAGCTTTCTTT.

The chain carries TRBV15 and TRBJ2-7; 7 nucleotides line up with TRBD2. V was clipped by 4 bases and J by 2 bases; unmatched bases: 17. The CDR3 covers 18 residues. Germline V lookup: CDR1 LNHNV, CDR2 YYDKDF (reference sequence). CDR3 protein: CATSTKIRLLTSTYEQYF. Here the CDR3 DNA reads TGTGCCACCAGCACCAAAATAAGGCTTTTGACTAGCACCTACGAGCAGTACTTC. Drawing the rest from reference TRBV15 and TRBJ2-7, the complete variable domain is DAMVIQNPRYQVTQFGKPVTLSCSQTLNHNVMYWYQQKSSQAPKLLFHYYDKDFNNEADTPDNFQSRRPNTSFCFLDIRSPGLGDTAMYLCATSTKIRLLTSTYEQYFGPGTRLTVT.

The CDR3 is CAWSTAGRGYGYTF. Written as DNA, the CDR3 is TGTGCCTGGAGTACGGCGGGTCGTGGCTATGGCTACACCTTC. The chain employs TRBV30 and TRBJ1-2; D is ambiguous. Germline CDR1 is GTSNPN and CDR2 is SVGIG (reference sequence). The CDR3 length is 14 residues. V lost 2 bases and J lost 4, with 14 bases in between. Full variable domain (rest looked up from reference TRBV30 and TRBJ1-2): SQTIHQWPATLVQPVGSPLSLECTVEGTSNPNLYWYRQAAGRGLQLLFYSVGIGQISSEVPQNLSASRPQDRQFILSSKKLLLSDSGFYLCAWSTAGRGYGYTFGSGTRLTVV.

The J gene is TRBJ1-2, the V gene TRBV19, with TRBD1 identical over 7 bases. Germline V gene lookup returns CDR1 LNHDA and CDR2 SQIVND (reference sequence). After removal of 6 bases from V and 2 bases from J, the junction contained 6 bases not matched to a gene. This CDR3 has 14 amino acids. CDR3 sequence: CASRPMTGNYGYTF. In DNA form, the CDR3 reads TGTGCCAGTAGACCAATGACAGGGAACTATGGCTACACCTTC.

The chain recombines TRBV5-1 with TRBJ2-3, with a tentative D call TRBD2 (5 bases). The CDR3 covers 14 residues. Germline CDR1 and CDR2: SGHRS and YFSETQ. Trimming took off 4 bases at V and 6 bases at J, with 15 bases between the two ends. The CDR3 region has the DNA TGCGCCAGCAGCCCAACTAGGTCGGGGGATACGCAGTATTTT. It codes for CASSPTRSGDTQYF.

The chain has TRBV5-1 and TRBJ1-2, with 8 bases aligning to TRBD1. J was trimmed by 8 bases and V by 4 bases; bases with no gene match: 13. Germline CDR1 SGHRS, CDR2 YFSETQ. The CDR3 totals 15 residues. In DNA, the CDR3 is TGCGCCAGCAGCCCCCCACTCCCGGACAGGGCCGGCTACACCTTC. Translation: CASSPPLPDRAGYTF.

This chain joins TRBV7-9 and TRBJ1-1, with 8 bases aligning to TRBD1. CDR3 size: 13 residues. Germline V gene data show CDR1 as SEHNR and CDR2 as FQNEAQ (reference sequence). Trimming at V came to 5 bases and at J to 4 bases, leaving 3 bases not matched to a gene. CDR3 sequence (DNA): TGTGCCAGCAGCCGGACAGGGCGCACTGAAGCTTTCTTT. It yields the protein CASSRTGRTEAFF.

V and J are TRBV9 and TRBJ1-6, with unresolved D. Germline V lookup: CDR1 SGDLS, CDR2 YYNGEE. V lost 4 bases and J 9 bases, leaving 17 bases between the germline ends. This CDR3 contains 15 residues. CDR3 DNA sequence: TGTGCCAGCAGCCTCACCGGGGAGGTGAGTTCACCCCTCCACTTT. Translation gives CASSLTGEVSSPLHF.

The CDR3 is CASSQQIPQGGEQYF. CDR3 coding DNA: TGTGCCAGCAGCCAACAGATACCTCAGGGGGGCGAGCAGTACTTC. The V gene is TRBV3-1 (or the pseudogene TRBV3-2), the J gene TRBJ2-7, with TRBD1 as a possible D gene (7 bases). Trimming shortened V by 2 bases and J by 6 bases, and 17 bases separated the two germline ends. Germline V gene lookup returns CDR1 LGHDT and CDR2 YNNKEL (reference sequence). This CDR3 region has 15 residues.

The chain recombines TRBV27 with TRBJ1-6, with D tentatively TRBD1 (6 bases). Trimming stripped 1 base from V and 8 bases from J, with 24 bases between. There are 19 residues in the CDR3. From germline, CDR1 is MNHEY and CDR2 SMNVEV (reference sequence). CDR3 in DNA: TGTGCCAGCAGTTTATATTTCCGGGATCGGACAGCCCACCATTCACCCCTCCACTTT. It yields the protein CASSLYFRDRTAHHSPLHF.

This clone appeared a single time. This chain links TRBV24-1 with TRBJ2-1; 12 bases are shared with TRBD1. The CDR3 runs 18 residues. CDR1 and CDR2 (germline): KGHDR, SFDVKD. The trim removed 3 bases at V and 8 bases at J, leaving 13 bases unmatched. CDR3 nucleotide sequence: TGTGCCACCAGTGATACCACCGTGGGGACAGGGGGCAAAGATGAGCAGTTCTTC. It specifies CATSDTTVGTGGKDEQFF.

This clone was found once. The chain recombines TRBV27 with TRBJ2-7; 9 bases are shared with TRBD1. The CDR3 loop spans 12 amino acids. Germline loops: CDR1 MNHEY, CDR2 SMNVEV (reference sequence). V was pared by 10 bases and J by 6 bases, with 7 bases of the junction left unmatched. The CDR3 loop is CAITGGSGEQYF. The CDR3 bases are TGTGCCATCACAGGGGGCTCGGGCGAGCAGTACTTC.

The chain joins TRBV21-1 to TRBJ2-5; TRBD1 reflects the table's D call only, with no check against the DNA. TRBV21-1 is assigned pseudogene status. The CDR3 loop spans 16 amino acids. The CDR3 here is CASSKGGTTTEGTQYF. CDR3 DNA sequence: TGTGCCAGCAGCAAAGGAGGGACAACCACCGAGGGGACCCAGTACTTC.

Only one count was recorded for this clone. The chain employs TRBV6-5 and TRBJ2-7; 8 bases are a match to TRBD2. Losses at the gene ends were 8 bases for V and 4 bases for J; bases not matched to a gene: 7. This CDR3 is 13 amino acids long. Germline V gene sequence: CDR1 MNHEY, CDR2 SVGAGI. Written as DNA, the CDR3 is TGTGCCAGCCCACGGGGGGGGCGTTACGAGCAGTACTTC. It encodes CASPRGGRYEQYF.

This rearrangement joins TRBV9 to TRBJ2-3, with D possibly matching TRBD1 (5 bases). This CDR3 is 15 amino acids long. From germline, CDR1 is SGDLS and CDR2 YYNGEE. Trimming removed 2 bases from V and 4 bases from J, with 14 bases in between. The DNA of the CDR3 is TGTGCCAGCAGCGTCACCAGTCTCAGGGCAGATACGCAGTATTTT. Encoded protein: CASSVTSLRADTQYF.